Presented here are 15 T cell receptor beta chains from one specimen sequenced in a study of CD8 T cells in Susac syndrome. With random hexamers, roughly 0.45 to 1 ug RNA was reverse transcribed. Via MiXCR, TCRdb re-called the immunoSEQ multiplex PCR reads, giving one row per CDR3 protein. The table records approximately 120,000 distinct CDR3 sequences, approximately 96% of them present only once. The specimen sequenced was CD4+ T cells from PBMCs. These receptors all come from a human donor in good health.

The CDR3 nucleotides read TGTGCCAGTAGACAATCTAAATGGGGAAAAAACTATGGCTACACCTTC. Its protein is CASRQSKWGKNYGYTF. The chain links TRBV19 to TRBJ1-2; D ambiguous. V was trimmed by 6 bases and J by 2 bases, leaving 19 bases between them. The germline gives CDR1 LNHDA, CDR2 SQIVND (reference sequence). This CDR3 spans 16 amino acids.

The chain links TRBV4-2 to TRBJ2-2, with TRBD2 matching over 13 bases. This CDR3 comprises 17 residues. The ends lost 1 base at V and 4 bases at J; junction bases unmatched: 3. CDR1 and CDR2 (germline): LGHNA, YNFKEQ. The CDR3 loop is CASSQGTSGSLTGELFF. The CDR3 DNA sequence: TGTGCCAGCAGCCAAGGGACTAGCGGGAGTCTCACCGGGGAGCTGTTTTTT.

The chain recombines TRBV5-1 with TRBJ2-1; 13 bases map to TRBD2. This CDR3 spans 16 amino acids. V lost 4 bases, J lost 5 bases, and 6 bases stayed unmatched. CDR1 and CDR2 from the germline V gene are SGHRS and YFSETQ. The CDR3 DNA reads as TGCGCCAGCAGCCCGGGAGGGACTAGCGGGAACAATGAGCAGTTCTTC. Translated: CASSPGGTSGNNEQFF.

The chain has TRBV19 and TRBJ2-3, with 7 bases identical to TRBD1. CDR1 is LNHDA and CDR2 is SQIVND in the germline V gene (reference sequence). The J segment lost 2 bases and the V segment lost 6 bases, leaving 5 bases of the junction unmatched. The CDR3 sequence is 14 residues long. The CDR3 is CASSRGKNTDTQYF. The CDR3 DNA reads TGTGCCAGTAGCAGGGGGAAGAACACAGATACGCAGTATTTT.

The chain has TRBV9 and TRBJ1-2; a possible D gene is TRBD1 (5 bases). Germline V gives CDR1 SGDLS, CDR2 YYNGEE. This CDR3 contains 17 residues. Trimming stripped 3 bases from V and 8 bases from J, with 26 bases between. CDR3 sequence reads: CASSEEKGTLGSGGYTF. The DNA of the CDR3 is TGTGCCAGCAGCGAGGAGAAGGGGACCCTAGGAAGTGGGGGCTACACCTTC.

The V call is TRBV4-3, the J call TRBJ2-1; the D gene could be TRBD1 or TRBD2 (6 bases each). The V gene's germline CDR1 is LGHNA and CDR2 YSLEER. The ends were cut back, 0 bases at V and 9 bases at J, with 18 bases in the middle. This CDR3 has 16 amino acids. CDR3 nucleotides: TGCGCCAGCAGCCAAGATCATGGAGGCGGGACAAGTGAGCAGTTCTTC. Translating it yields CASSQDHGGGTSEQFF.

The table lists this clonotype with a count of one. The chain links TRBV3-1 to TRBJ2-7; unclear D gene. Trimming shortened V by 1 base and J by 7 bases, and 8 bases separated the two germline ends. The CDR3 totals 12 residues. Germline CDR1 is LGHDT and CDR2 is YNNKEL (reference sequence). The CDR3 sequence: CASSQAPGEQYF. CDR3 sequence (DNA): TGTGCCAGCAGCCAAGCCCCCGGGGAGCAGTACTTC.

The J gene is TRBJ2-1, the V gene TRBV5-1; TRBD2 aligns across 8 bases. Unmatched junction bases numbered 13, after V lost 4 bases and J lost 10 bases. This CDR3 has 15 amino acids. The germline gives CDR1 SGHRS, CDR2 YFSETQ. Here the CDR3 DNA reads TGCGCCAGCAGCCCCCGGGGGGGAAGCGGGAGAGAGCAGTTCTTC. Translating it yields CASSPRGGSGREQFF. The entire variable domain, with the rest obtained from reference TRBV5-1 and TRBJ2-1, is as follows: KAGVTQTPRYLIKTRGQQVTLSCSPISGHRSVSWYQQTPGQGLQFLFEYFSETQRNKGNFPGRFSGRQFSNSRSEMNVSTLELGDSALYLCASSPRGGSGREQFFGPGTRLTVL.

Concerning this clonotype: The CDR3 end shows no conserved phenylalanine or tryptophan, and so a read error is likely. The CDR3 coding sequence is TGTGCCAGCAGTTATCCCGCCAGGGGAGGATCTGAAGCTTTCCTT. Its protein product is CASSYPARGGSEAFL. V usage is TRBV6-6 and J usage is TRBJ1-1, with TRBD1 as a possible D gene (6 bases). V shed 3 bases and J shed 6 bases, with 17 bases lying between them. The CDR3 sequence is 15 residues long. The V gene's germline CDR1 is MNHNY and CDR2 SVGAGI (reference sequence).

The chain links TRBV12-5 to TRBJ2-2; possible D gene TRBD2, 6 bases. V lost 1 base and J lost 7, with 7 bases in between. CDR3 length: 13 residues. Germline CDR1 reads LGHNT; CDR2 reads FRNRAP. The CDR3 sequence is CASGLGGDGELFF. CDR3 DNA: TGTGCTAGTGGTTTGGGCGGGGACGGGGAGCTGTTTTTT.

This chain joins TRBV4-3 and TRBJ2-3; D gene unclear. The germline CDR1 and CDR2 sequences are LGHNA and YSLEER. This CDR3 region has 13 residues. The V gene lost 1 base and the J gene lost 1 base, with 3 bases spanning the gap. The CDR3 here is CASSQVGTDTQYF. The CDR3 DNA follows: TGCGCCAGCAGCCAAGTTGGCACAGATACGCAGTATTTT.

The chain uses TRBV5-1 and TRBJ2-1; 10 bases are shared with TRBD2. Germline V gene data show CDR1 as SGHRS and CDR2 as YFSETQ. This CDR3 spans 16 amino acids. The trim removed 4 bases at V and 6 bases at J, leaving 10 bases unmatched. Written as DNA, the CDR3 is TGCGCCAGCAGCCAGATACTAGCGGGATTCGGCAATGAGCAGTTCTTC. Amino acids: CASSQILAGFGNEQFF.

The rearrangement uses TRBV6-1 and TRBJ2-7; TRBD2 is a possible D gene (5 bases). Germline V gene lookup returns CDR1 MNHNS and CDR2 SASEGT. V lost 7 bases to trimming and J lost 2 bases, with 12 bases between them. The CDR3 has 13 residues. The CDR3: CASMRESTYEQYF. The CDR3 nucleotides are TGTGCCAGCATGAGGGAATCCACCTACGAGCAGTACTTC.

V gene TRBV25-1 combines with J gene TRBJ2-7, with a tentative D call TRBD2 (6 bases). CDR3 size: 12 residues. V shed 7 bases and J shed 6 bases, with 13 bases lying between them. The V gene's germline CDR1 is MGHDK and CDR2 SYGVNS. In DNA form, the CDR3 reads TGTGCCAGCACGGAGGGTACAGGCGAGCAGTACTTC. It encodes CASTEGTGEQYF.

CDR3 nucleotides: TGCAGTGCTAGGGGGGGATTGGTGAACTATGGCTACACCTTC. Translating it yields CSARGGLVNYGYTF. The chain recombines TRBV20-1 with TRBJ1-2; tentatively, D is TRBD1 (5 bases). Trimming left V 3 bases short and J 2 bases short, with 13 bases between. This CDR3 region has 14 residues. Germline lookup yields CDR1 DFQATT and CDR2 SNEGSKA (reference sequence).